What follows are 13 T cell receptor beta chains derived from one specimen sequenced in a study of cytomegalovirus exposure and HLA in healthy donors (dated by TCRdb to about 2017). Library construction relied on the immunoSEQ multiplex PCR assay. A mixture of 60 forward primers for TCR Vbeta segments and 13 reverse primers for TCR Jbeta segments was used in the multiplex PCR. The table was pulled from immuneACCESS by TCRdb, which kept in-frame rearrangements only. Such tables lose some clones; where checked, under half of the loss comes from unresolved V genes, and the rest has no known cause. The sample yields around 190,000 clones; approximately 85% were counted once. The top ten constitute about 2% of the sample. Sequencing used PBMCs. These receptors were obtained from a woman in her forties or fifties in good health and CMV-seronegative.

The chain has TRBV27 and TRBJ2-1, with TRBD2 matching over 9 bases. The CDR3 sequence is 16 residues long. Germline values: CDR1 MNHEY, CDR2 SMNVEV (reference sequence). The V segment lost 5 bases and the J segment 3 bases; nucleotides outside the gene matches: 8. In DNA, the CDR3 is TGTGCCAGCAGTCGTGCCGGGACTAGCAGCTACAATGAGCAGTTCTTC. Residues: CASSRAGTSSYNEQFF.

The chain has TRBV4-1 and TRBJ2-2, with TRBD2 matching over 12 bases. CDR1 and CDR2 (germline): MGHRA, YSYEKL. The CDR3 consists of 18 residues. V lost 4 bases, J lost 2 bases, and 8 bases stayed unmatched. The CDR3 bases are TGCGCCAGCAGCCTAACGACTAGCGGGAGCCGAAACACCGGGGAGCTGTTTTTT. Residues: CASSLTTSGSRNTGELFF.

The chain combines TRBV11-1 with TRBJ1-1, with 7 nucleotides matching TRBD1. CDR1 and CDR2 (germline): SGHAT, FQDESV (reference sequence). V was pared by 5 bases and J by 3 bases, with 6 bases of the junction left unmatched. The CDR3 has 14 residues. The chain's CDR3 is CASSKDRVYTEAFF. CDR3 DNA sequence: TGTGCCAGCAGCAAAGACAGGGTATACACTGAAGCTTTCTTT. Filled out from reference TRBV11-1 and TRBJ1-1, the complete variable domain reads EAEVAQSPRYKITEKSQAVAFWCDPISGHATLYWYRQILGQGPELLVQFQDESVVDDSQLPKDRFSAERLKGVDSTLKIQPAELGDSAMYLCASSKDRVYTEAFFGQGTRLTVV.

The chain employs TRBV5-1 and TRBJ2-7; unclear D gene. The CDR3 loop spans 14 amino acids. Germline V gives CDR1 SGHRS, CDR2 YFSETQ. Trimming cost V 0 bases and J 2 bases, with 9 bases left between them. This CDR3 reads CASSLGPTTYEQYF. The CDR3 DNA reads as TGCGCCAGCAGCTTGGGACCTACTACCTACGAGCAGTACTTC.

The gene calls are TRBV19 and TRBJ1-5; 8 bases agree with TRBD1. Germline V gene lookup returns CDR1 LNHDA and CDR2 SQIVND (reference sequence). This CDR3 comprises 15 residues. V dropped 6 bases and J dropped 4; count of bases not matched to a gene: 8. This CDR3 is CASRPGQGANQPQHF. For the CDR3, the DNA is TGTGCCAGTAGACCTGGACAGGGTGCGAATCAGCCCCAGCATTTT. Full variable domain (rest looked up from reference TRBV19 and TRBJ1-5): DGGITQSPKYLFRKEGQNVTLSCEQNLNHDAMYWYRQDPGQGLRLIYYSQIVNDFQKGDIAEGYSVSREKKESFPLTVTSAQKNPTAFYLCASRPGQGANQPQHFGDGTRLSIL.

Concerning this clone itself: Other DNA sequences in this sample translate to the same CDR3. The chain uses TRBV7-9 and TRBJ2-5; 7 nucleotides align to TRBD1. From germline, CDR1 is SEHNR and CDR2 FQNEAQ (reference sequence). J gave up 2 bases and V 3 bases, and 6 bases lay outside the gene matches. This CDR3 comprises 15 residues. CDR3 loop: CASSLVGTAQETQYF. CDR3 bases: TGTGCCAGCAGCTTGGTAGGGACAGCACAAGAGACCCAGTACTTC.

V gene TRBV5-4 combines with J gene TRBJ2-5; no definite D call. The CDR3 is made up of 13 amino acids. CDR1 is SGHNT and CDR2 is YYREEE in the germline V gene (reference sequence). V lost 2 bases to trimming and J lost 6 bases, with 11 bases between them. CDR3 protein: CASSLPRMQTQYF. Written as DNA, the CDR3 is TGTGCCAGCAGCTTACCGAGGATGCAGACCCAGTACTTC.

This chain links TRBV9 with TRBJ2-1; TRBD1 aligns across 9 bases. Germline V gene data show CDR1 as SGDLS and CDR2 as YYNGEE. CDR3 length equals 16 residues. Trimming cost V 0 bases and J 5 bases; bases outside gene matches: 6. CDR3 DNA: TGTGCCAGCAGCGTAGCGGGACAGGGTGTAAACAATGAGCAGTTCTTC. It translates to CASSVAGQGVNNEQFF.

This clone has only a few counts. J is TRBJ2-7 and V is TRBV5-4; 7 positions agree with TRBD2. CDR1 SGHNT and CDR2 YYREEE come from the germline V gene (reference sequence). The CDR3 totals 14 residues. The junction had 6 bases not matched to a gene; V was cut back by 4 bases and J by 2 bases. The CDR3 nucleotides read TGTGCCAGCAGCGGGGGGGAGCCCCCCTACGAGCAGTACTTC. It yields the protein CASSGGEPPYEQYF.

V gene TRBV28 combines with J gene TRBJ2-2; D not resolved. Germline loops: CDR1 MDHEN, CDR2 SYDVKM. The CDR3 is made up of 14 amino acids. The V end lost 7 bases, the J end lost 3 bases, and 12 bases lay between the germline ends. The CDR3: CASKARLHTGELFF. The CDR3 DNA is TGTGCCAGCAAAGCTAGACTGCACACCGGGGAGCTGTTTTTT.

The table lists this clone with a count of one. The chain joins TRBV6-5 to TRBJ1-5; perhaps TRBD1 as D (6 bases). This CDR3 has 15 amino acids. Per the germline V gene, CDR1 is MNHEY and CDR2 is SVGAGI. V gave up 5 bases and J gave up 0 bases, with 11 bases separating them. CDR3 sequence reads: CASSKDRNSNQPQHF. The CDR3 DNA follows: TGTGCCAGCAGTAAGGACAGAAATAGCAATCAGCCCCAGCATTTT.

This chain uses TRBV2 with TRBJ1-1; 8 bases line up with TRBD1. Unmatched junction bases numbered 6, after V lost 4 bases and J lost 11 bases. The CDR3 spans 12 residues. Germline CDR1 and CDR2: SNHLY and FYNNEI. Here the CDR3 DNA reads TGTGCCAGCAGTGGGACAGGGCTTGAGGCTTTCTTT. It encodes CASSGTGLEAFF. The variable domain in full, completed from reference TRBV2 and TRBJ1-1, reads EPEVTQTPSHQVTQMGQEVILRCVPISNHLYFYWYRQILGQKVEFLVSFYNNEISEKSEIFDDQFSVERPDGSNFTLKIRSTKLEDSAMYFCASSGTGLEAFFGQGTRLTVV.

The chain recombines TRBV5-1 with TRBJ2-1, with 12 bases identical to TRBD2. Germline V gene data show CDR1 as SGHRS and CDR2 as YFSETQ. This CDR3 is 18 amino acids long. V lost 2 bases, J lost 0 bases, and 6 bases stayed unmatched. CDR3 bases: TGCGCCAGCAGCTTCAAAACTAGCGGGAGGCGCTCCTACAATGAGCAGTTCTTC. Translating it yields CASSFKTSGRRSYNEQFF.